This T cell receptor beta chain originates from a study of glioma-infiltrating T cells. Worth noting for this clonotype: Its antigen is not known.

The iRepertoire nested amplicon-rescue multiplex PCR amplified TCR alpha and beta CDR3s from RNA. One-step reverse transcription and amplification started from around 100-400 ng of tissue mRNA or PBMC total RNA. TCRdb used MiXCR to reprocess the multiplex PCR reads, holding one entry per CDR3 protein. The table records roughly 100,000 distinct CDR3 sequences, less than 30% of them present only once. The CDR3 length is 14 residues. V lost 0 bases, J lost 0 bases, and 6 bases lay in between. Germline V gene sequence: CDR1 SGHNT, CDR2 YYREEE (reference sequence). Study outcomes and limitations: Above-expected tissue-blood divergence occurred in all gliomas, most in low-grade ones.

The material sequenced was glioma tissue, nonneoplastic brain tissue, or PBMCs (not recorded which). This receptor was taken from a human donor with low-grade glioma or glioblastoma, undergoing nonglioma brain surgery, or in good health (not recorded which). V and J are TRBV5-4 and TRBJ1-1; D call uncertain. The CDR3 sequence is CASSLGGLNTEAFF. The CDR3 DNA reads TGTGCCAGCAGCTTGGGGGGTTTGAACACTGAAGCTTTCTTT.